This T cell receptor (beta chain) was profiled in a study of T cell repertoires in cytomegalovirus infection. Study in general: Recently identified HLA-C-restricted CMV epitopes were used, and well-studied HLA-B-restricted CMV epitopes were used as well. Carrying CMV and the relevant HLA type showed in public TCR beta signatures. Study results and caveats: Summed public TCR beta family frequency identified CMV carriers bearing the relevant HLA.

TCRdb passed the reads through MiXCR, listing each CDR3 protein once. The data hold under 130,000 distinct CDR3 sequences, with 35% to 50% observed a single time. Germline-derived CDR1 and CDR2 are MGHRA and YSYEKL. The CDR3 is made up of 14 amino acids. The germline V and J ends were trimmed by 3 bases and 4 bases, with 13 bases remaining between them. Remarks on this clonotype: Its target is not known.

The J gene is TRBJ2-7, the V gene TRBV4-1; D might be TRBD2 (6 bases). This specimen was CD8+ T cells from cultured PBMCs, taken from culture after CMV antigen stimulation. The source is a human donor in good health (CMV status not recorded). Some clones in this sample may be carry-over from other donors' samples. CDR3 in amino acids: CASSHIPGEYEQYF. The CDR3, as DNA: TGCGCCAGCAGCCACATACCGGGAGAGTACGAGCAGTACTTC.